This entry features one T cell receptor (beta chain) sequence. Its cognate antigen is unknown. The data are from a study of cytomegalovirus exposure and HLA in healthy donors. Study observations and caveats: There was a cluster of highly shared sequence variants that was likely a sequencing artifact. It was fewer than 200 TCR beta chains that were listed as cytomegalovirus-associated.

Primers for the PCR totalled 60 Vbeta and 13 Jbeta. The assay was immunoSEQ multiplex PCR, and TCRdb's table has in-frame clones only and misses some. The table includes about 41,000 clones, roughly 80% detected once. The CDR3 totals 14 residues. With 4 bases removed from V and 0 bases from J, the gap between germline ends came to 9 bases. CDR1 is LNHNV and CDR2 is YYDKDF in the germline V gene (reference sequence). The source of this sequence is a man aged 50-59 years in good health and CMV-seronegative. This chain uses TRBV15 with TRBJ2-5; D possibly corresponds to TRBD1 (6 bases). The sample taken for sequencing was PBMCs. CDR3 amino acids: CATSKRDNQETQYF. The CDR3 DNA reads TGTGCCACCAGCAAGAGGGACAACCAAGAGACCCAGTACTTC.